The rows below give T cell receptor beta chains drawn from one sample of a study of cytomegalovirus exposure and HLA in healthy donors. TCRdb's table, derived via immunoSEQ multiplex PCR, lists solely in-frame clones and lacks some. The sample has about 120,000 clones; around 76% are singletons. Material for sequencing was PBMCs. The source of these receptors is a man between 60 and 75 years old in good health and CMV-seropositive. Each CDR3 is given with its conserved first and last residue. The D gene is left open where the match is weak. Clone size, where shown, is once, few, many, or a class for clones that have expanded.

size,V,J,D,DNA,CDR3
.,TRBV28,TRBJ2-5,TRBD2,TGTGCCAGCATAAGAGGGCGGGAGGAGACCCAGTACTTC,CASIRGREETQYF
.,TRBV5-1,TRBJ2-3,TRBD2,TGCGCCAGCAGCTTGTTCTCCCGTAGCGGGGGGTCCCCAGATACGCAGTATTTT,CASSLFSRSGGSPDTQYF
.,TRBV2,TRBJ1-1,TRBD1,TGTGCCAGCAGTGTCGCGGGACAGCAGAACACTGAAGCTTTCTTT,CASSVAGQQNTEAFF
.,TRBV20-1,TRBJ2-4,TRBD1,TGCAGTGCCCCTGGGACAGGGTTACATTACTTC,CSAPGTGLHYF
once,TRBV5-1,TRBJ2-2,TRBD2,TGCGCCAGCAGCTTGGAGCGGGAGTCGGCCGGGGAGCTGTTTTTT,CASSLERESAGELFF
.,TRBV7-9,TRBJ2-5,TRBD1,TGTGCCAGCAGCTGGGGACAGGGTGGAGAGACCCAGTACTTC,CASSWGQGGETQYF
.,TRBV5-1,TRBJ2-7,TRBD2,TGCGCCAGCAGCCAGACTCCTAGCGGGAGAGGATTGGGCGAGCAGTACTTC,CASSQTPSGRGLGEQYF
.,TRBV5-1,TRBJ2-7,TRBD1,TGCGCCAGCAGCCCAGACAGGGCCTACGAGCAGTACTTC,CASSPDRAYEQYF
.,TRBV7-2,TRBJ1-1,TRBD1,TGTGCCAGCAGCCGCGGACAGGGGGGGAACACTGAAGCTTTCTTT,CASSRGQGGNTEAFF
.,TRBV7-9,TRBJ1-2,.,TGTGCCAGCAGCGTTGACAGGCAGGGCTACACCTTC,CASSVDRQGYTF
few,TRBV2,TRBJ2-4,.,TGTGCCAGCAATTCAGAAGAGGACATTCAGTACTTC,CASNSEEDIQYF
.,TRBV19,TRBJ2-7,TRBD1,TGTGCCAGTAGTTGGGGGACAGGAGAAACCTACGAGCAGTACTTC,CASSWGTGETYEQYF
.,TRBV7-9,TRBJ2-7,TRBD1,TGTGCCAGCAGCCAAGGACAGGGCTCCTACGAGCAGTACTTC,CASSQGQGSYEQYF
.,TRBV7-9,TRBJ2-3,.,TGTGCCAGCAGCTCCTCTGGCACAGATACGCAGTATTTT,CASSSSGTDTQYF
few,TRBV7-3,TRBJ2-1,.,TGTGCCAGCAGCTTAACGTTGGGACTTTATAATTACAATGAGCAGTTCTTC,CASSLTLGLYNYNEQFF
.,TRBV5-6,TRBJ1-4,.,TGTGCCAGCAGCTTTCGGAGCCGTAATGAAAAACTGTTTTTT,CASSFRSRNEKLFF
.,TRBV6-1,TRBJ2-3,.,TGTGCCAGCAGTGAAGCGAGGGGTGGACTATCAGATACGCAGTATTTT,CASSEARGGLSDTQYF
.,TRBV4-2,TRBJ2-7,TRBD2,TGTGCCAGCAGCCAAAGTCTTTCCGGGACTAGCGGGAGGGGCCACGAGCAGTACTTC,CASSQSLSGTSGRGHEQYF
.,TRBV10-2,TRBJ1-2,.,TGCGCCAGCAATGAGCCTAGACAGTCTAGCTATGGCTACACCTTC,CASNEPRQSSYGYTF
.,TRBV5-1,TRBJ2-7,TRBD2,TGCGCCAGCAGCCTGCCGGGACTAGCATCCGGGCAGTACTTC,CASSLPGLASGQYF
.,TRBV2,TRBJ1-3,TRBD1,TGTGCCAGCAGTGAACGGGCAGGGGGCAGGGACACCATATATTTT,CASSERAGGRDTIYF
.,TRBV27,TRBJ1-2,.,TGTGCCAGCAGTTCACACCTTCGGGGAGGGGGTTATGGCTACACCTTC,CASSSHLRGGGYGYTF
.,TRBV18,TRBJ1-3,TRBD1,TGTGCCAGCTCACCTAACCCGACAGGGGCGGGAAACACCATATATTTT,CASSPNPTGAGNTIYF
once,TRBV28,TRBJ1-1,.,TGTGCCAGCAGTTTCGAGGGTACTGAAGCTTTCTTT,CASSFEGTEAFF
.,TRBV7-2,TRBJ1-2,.,TGTGCCAGCAGCTTCAACAGTCAAAACTATGGCTACACCTTC,CASSFNSQNYGYTF
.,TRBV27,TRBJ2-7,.,TGTGCCAGCAGCCCAACTCCCCGGGGGGAGCAGTACTTC,CASSPTPRGEQYF
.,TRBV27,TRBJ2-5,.,TGTGCCAGCAGTTTACGACGGGGCCAAGAGACCCAGTACTTC,CASSLRRGQETQYF
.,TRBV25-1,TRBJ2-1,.,TGTGCCAGCAGTGAAAAAGGGACATCCTACAATGAGCAGTTCTTC,CASSEKGTSYNEQFF
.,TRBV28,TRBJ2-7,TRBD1,TGTGCCAGCAGGGACAGGTTCTACGAGCAGTACTTC,CASRDRFYEQYF
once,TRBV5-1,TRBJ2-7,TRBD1,TGCGCCAGCAGCGGACAGGAAAACTACGAGCAGTACTTC,CASSGQENYEQYF
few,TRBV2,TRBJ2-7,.,TGTGCCAGCAGTGCGCCCGGAGGCGAGCAGTACTTC,CASSAPGGEQYF
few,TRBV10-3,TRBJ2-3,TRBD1,TGTGCCATCAGTGACCGGACAGGGAGGCTGTTCGGACTTACACTGAATACGCAGTATTTT,CAISDRTGRLFGLTLNTQYF
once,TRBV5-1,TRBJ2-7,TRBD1,TGCGCCAGCAGCTTGGGGACAGGGTACGAGCAGTACTTC,CASSLGTGYEQYF
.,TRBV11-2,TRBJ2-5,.,TGTGCCAGCAGCTTCGGTTGGGAGGCAGGGTCATGGGGGGAGACCCAGTACTTC,CASSFGWEAGSWGETQYF